Described below is a single T cell receptor beta chain sequence and its context. The data originate from a study of blood T cell repertoires in COVID-19. Per the germline V gene, CDR1 is SNHLY and CDR2 is FYNNEI. The CDR3 has 12 residues. Trimming shortened V by 3 bases and J by 4 bases, and 4 bases separated the two germline ends. The data were produced by immunoSEQ multiplex PCR, yet TCRdb's version contains in-frame clones alone and is incomplete. The sample yields approximately 240,000 clones, 80% to 85% seen once. The TCR sequence derives from a woman of 80 years or more with active or convalescent COVID-19. V and J are TRBV2 and TRBJ2-1; D gene unclear. The sequencing input was peripheral blood. CDR3 coding DNA: TGTGCCAGCAGTGAGGCATACAATGAGCAGTTCTTC. Translation: CASSEAYNEQFF. The whole variable domain, filled in from reference TRBV2 and TRBJ2-1, reads EPEVTQTPSHQVTQMGQEVILRCVPISNHLYFYWYRQILGQKVEFLVSFYNNEISEKSEIFDDQFSVERPDGSNFTLKIRSTKLEDSAMYFCASSEAYNEQFFGPGTRLTVL.